This T cell receptor (beta chain) was sequenced for a study of blood T cell repertoires in COVID-19. Across the whole study: Whether acute or convalescent, the COVID-19 samples came from the United States, Italy and Spain. The analysed material was cDNA or gDNA that came from T cells, B-cell-depleted T cells, or PBMCs.

CDR1 is SNHLY and CDR2 is FYNNEI in the germline V gene. The CDR3 loop spans 14 amino acids. Germline trimming cut 4 bases from V and 5 bases from J; bases unmatched to any gene: 5. The data were produced by immunoSEQ multiplex PCR, yet TCRdb's version contains in-frame clones alone and is incomplete. The repertoire holds roughly 46,000 clones, with 88% as singletons. The source of this sequence is a human donor with active COVID-19. The donor label of this sample is uncertain. Sequencing was carried out using peripheral blood. This chain connects TRBV2 to TRBJ2-1; TRBD1 matches 7 bases. The CDR3 spells CASSGAGTDNEQFF. CDR3 sequence (DNA): TGTGCCAGCAGTGGGGCCGGGACAGACAATGAGCAGTTCTTC.